The clone carrying this T cell receptor beta chain was counted a few times. The antigen is unknown. Trimming pared 1 base from V and 5 bases from J, leaving 11 bases between. This CDR3 is built from 14 residues. Germline lookup yields CDR1 LGHDT and CDR2 YNNKEL (reference sequence). This entry comes from a study of regulatory T cells in long-lasting Graves disease. Study summary: Duration of antithyroid drug therapy among newly diagnosed Graves' patients was under 3 months.

Stated time point: newly diagnosed GD, antithyroid drugs for less than 3 months. PBMCs provided the RNA from which the TCR library was made. By American Thyroid Association guidelines, Graves' disease was diagnosed in the cohort. Libraries of TCR beta came from iRepertoire HTBI primers plus Arm-PCR of CDR3 regions. TCRdb re-derived calls from the multiplex PCR reads in MiXCR, one entry per CDR3 protein. This table has 400,000 to 550,000 distinct CDR3 sequences, about 15% appearing once. General study findings and limits: A greater number of public clonotypes (about 3,000) was shared by persistent patients than by new patients (roughly 880).

The sample was also reused in another study, on T cells in Graves' hyperthyroidism and ophthalmopathy.

The sample consisted of peripheral blood mononuclear cells (PBMCs), taken at new diagnosis, from a patient treated with antithyroid drugs. This clonotype was obtained from a woman aged 25 to 39 with Graves disease. The chain couples TRBV3-1 to TRBJ2-5, with D possibly being TRBD2 (5 bases). CDR3 protein: CASSQVGAVETQYF. DNA of the CDR3: TGTGCCAGCAGCCAAGTAGGAGCGGTGGAGACCCAGTACTTC.